Listed here are 7 T cell receptor beta chains from one sample, sequenced in a study of T cells in Graves' hyperthyroidism and ophthalmopathy (dated by TCRdb to between 2018 and 2021). Library method: multiplex PCR. The data were produced on an Illumina HiSeq 2000. Amplification of TCR beta CDR3 regions was carried out from RNA transcripts. For the first round of RT-PCR on the TCR CDR3, the HTBI primer set was used together with the Qiagen OneStep RT-PCR kit. In-frame beta chains were kept once TCRdb had trimmed the public reads at Q25 with fastp and called clones with MiXCR. Identical CDR3 protein sequences are pooled into one entry, listed with their most common genes and DNA. The sample includes around 440,000 distinct CDR3 sequences, with 15% to 18% observed a single time. The ten largest clonotypes hold roughly 7.4% of the sample. Sequencing input: blood. The receptors were gathered from a woman under 30 with Graves' hyperthyroidism.

The rearrangement uses TRBV20-1 and TRBJ2-7, with D uncertain. The ends were cut back, 7 bases at V and 2 bases at J, with 15 bases in the middle. CDR3 length: 13 residues. Per germline, CDR1 DFQATT and CDR2 SNEGSKA (reference sequence). The CDR3 is CSVRPLSTYEQYF. CDR3 DNA: TGCAGTGTTCGTCCACTATCTACCTACGAGCAGTACTTC.

V gene TRBV6-2 or TRBV6-3 combines with J gene TRBJ2-7, with D unresolved. Germline CDR1 and CDR2: MNHEY and SVGEGT. The V end was cut by 0 bases, the J end by 6 bases, with 15 bases between. CDR3 size: 15 residues. The CDR3 coding sequence is TGTGCCAGCAGTTACTCGTCCGGCAGCTTGGTCGAGCAGTACTTC. It specifies CASSYSSGSLVEQYF.

This clonotype showed up many times. V is TRBV10-3 and J is TRBJ2-7, with 7 bases that match TRBD1. V trimming: 0 bases; J trimming: 3 bases; junction bases outside the gene matches: 2. This CDR3 region has 14 residues. From germline, CDR1 is ENHRY and CDR2 SYGVKD. Here the CDR3 reads CAISESRGRYEQYF. The DNA of the CDR3 is TGTGCCATCAGTGAGTCGAGGGGGCGCTACGAGCAGTACTTC.

In regard to this clonotype: A clone one base away is much larger, so this may be a read error. The genes are TRBV7-8 and TRBJ2-1, with 8 bases fitting TRBD2. V shed 2 bases and J 14 bases; nucleotides not matched to a gene: 5. There are 12 residues in the CDR3. Germline V gene data show CDR1 as SGHVS and CDR2 as FQNEAQ. The DNA for the CDR3 is TGTGCCAGCAGCTTATTCGGGGGGGGCAAGTTCTTC. This sequence encodes CASSLFGGGKFF.

This clonotype was counted at least ten times. The V gene is TRBV5-4, the J gene TRBJ2-5; TRBD2 agrees at 10 bases. The V gene's germline CDR1 is SGHNT and CDR2 YYREEE (reference sequence). The CDR3 totals 14 residues. Trimming took 1 base from V and 5 from J; bases not matched to a gene: 2. The DNA of the CDR3 is TGTGCCAGCAGCTTGCTAGCGGGGGAGGAGACCCAGTACTTC. Translating gives CASSLLAGEETQYF.

This clonotype turned up a few times. Its ends do not fully match the called genes, so a read error is possible. J is TRBJ1-1 and V is TRBV7-2; no firm D call. This CDR3 comprises 13 residues. Germline-derived CDR1 and CDR2 are SGHTA and FQGNSA. The CDR3 nucleotides read TGTGCCAGCAGCTTAATGGGGAACGCTGAAGCTTTCTTT. It codes for CASSLMGNAEAFF. Full variable domain (rest looked up from reference TRBV7-2 and TRBJ1-1): GAGVSQSPSNKVTEKGKDVELRCDPISGHTALYWYRQSLGQGLEFLIYFQGNSAPDKSGLPSDRFSAERTGGSVSTLTIQRTQQEDSAVYLCASSLMGNAEAFFGQGTRLTVV.

This clonotype was seen repeatedly, ten times or more. The chain couples TRBV10-3 to TRBJ1-2; D remains unclear. CDR3 size: 13 residues. In germline, CDR1 is ENHRY, CDR2 SYGVKD. V was clipped by 7 bases and J by 8 bases, with 17 bases between them. CDR3 DNA: TGTGCCATCACAAATGACCGCTCGGACGGCTACACCTTC. Translation gives CAITNDRSDGYTF.